Listed below are T cell receptor beta chains from one sample, sequenced in a study of T-cell reconstitution after alpha-beta-depleted transplantation in children. TCRdb reanalysed the PCR reads using MiXCR and keeps one entry per CDR3 protein. The data contain hundreds of thousands of distinct CDR3 sequences, approximately 11% of them singletons. The specimen was PBMCs, collected before TCRalphabeta/CD19-depleted stem cell transplant. The receptors stem from a child younger than two with acute myeloid leukemia, due to receive a stem cell transplant. Each CDR3 is given with its conserved first and last residue. The D gene is left open where the match is weak. Expanded clones get a size class; other rows say once, few or many, or leave the size out.

>TRBV20-1|TRBJ2-7|-|-
CSASAKRDEQYF
TGCAGTGCATCGGCTAAACGGGACGAGCAGTACTTC
>TRBV10-3|TRBJ1-1|few|-
CAIRVNTEAFF
TGTGCCATCAGGGTGAACACTGAAGCTTTCTTT
>TRBV9|TRBJ2-3|many|TRBD2
CASGVAGSTDTQYF
TGTGCCAGCGGGGTAGCGGGAAGCACAGATACGCAGTATTTT
>TRBV5-1|TRBJ2-3|many|-
CASSLSTGSTDTQYF
TGCGCCAGCAGCTTGTCAACGGGCTCCACAGATACGCAGTATTTT
>TRBV28|TRBJ1-1|many|-
CASRVQSTEAFF
TGTGCCAGCAGGGTTCAGTCGACTGAAGCTTTCTTT
>TRBV20-1|TRBJ1-5|many|-
CSARDGNQPQHF
TGCAGTGCTAGAGATGGCAATCAGCCCCAGCATTTT
>TRBV6-6|TRBJ2-5|many|-
CASSYPSETQYF
TGTGCCAGCTCCTACCCCTCGGAGACCCAGTACTTC
>TRBV2|TRBJ2-4|many|-
CASARDTKNIQYF
TGTGCCAGCGCCCGGGACACTAAAAACATTCAGTACTTC
>TRBV6-5|TRBJ2-7|many|TRBD2
CASSRRLAGGYEQYF
TGTGCCAGCAGCCGACGACTAGCGGGAGGCTACGAGCAGTACTTC
>TRBV6-5|TRBJ2-3|many|-
CASRDGGTDTQYF
TGTGCCAGTCGGGACGGAGGCACAGATACGCAGTATTTT
>TRBV10-2|TRBJ2-2|many|TRBD2
CAGTSGNTGELFF
TGCGCCGGGACTAGCGGGAACACCGGGGAGCTGTTTTTT
>TRBV5-6|TRBJ2-1|many|-
CASSFRTVYNEQFF
TGTGCCAGCAGCTTTAGGACAGTCTACAATGAGCAGTTCTTC
>TRBV5-1|TRBJ1-2|many|-
CASSLAMGDGYTF
TGCGCCAGCAGCTTGGCGATGGGGGATGGCTACACCTTC
>TRBV11-2|TRBJ2-5|many|TRBD2
CASSSLAGPQETQYF
TGTGCCAGCAGCTCCTTAGCGGGCCCTCAAGAGACCCAGTACTTC
>TRBV11-3|TRBJ2-1|few|TRBD2
CASSSIGLAGINEQFF
TGTGCCAGCAGCTCAATCGGACTAGCGGGGATAAATGAGCAGTTCTTC
>TRBV4-2|TRBJ2-6|-|-
CASSQELRGSGANVLTF
TGTGCCAGCAGCCAAGAGTTACGGGGGTCTGGGGCCAACGTCCTGACTTTC
>TRBV18|TRBJ2-3|many|TRBD2
CASSPARREGVDTQYF
TGTGCCAGCTCACCAGCTCGGCGGGAGGGCGTAGATACGCAGTATTTT
>TRBV27|TRBJ2-1|many|-
CASTPGAYNEQFF
TGTGCCAGCACCCCAGGGGCCTACAATGAGCAGTTCTTC
>TRBV3-1|TRBJ2-1|many|-
CASRGPNSYNEQFF
TGTGCCAGCAGAGGGCCGAACTCCTACAATGAGCAGTTCTTC
>TRBV10-3|TRBJ1-1|many|-
CAIRDVAEAFF
TGTGCCATCAGGGATGTGGCTGAAGCTTTCTTT
>TRBV10-3|TRBJ1-1|many|-
CAITKTGLRKGTEAFF
TGTGCCATCACCAAGACAGGCCTTCGGAAGGGCACTGAAGCTTTCTTT
>TRBV7-8|TRBJ1-1|-|-
CASSAGRIMNTEAFF
TGTGCCAGCAGCGCCGGGCGGATCATGAACACTGAAGCTTTCTTT
>TRBV5-1|TRBJ2-5|many|-
CASSLALGETQYF
TGCGCCAGCAGCTTGGCCCTGGGAGAGACCCAGTACTTC
>TRBV20-1|TRBJ2-5|many|TRBD2
CSAGAIGYLGRVGETQYF
TGCAGTGCTGGGGCGATTGGGTACCTCGGGAGGGTGGGAGAGACCCAGTACTTC
>TRBV20-1|TRBJ1-4|many|-
CSAREPGINEKLFF
TGCAGTGCTAGAGAGCCCGGAATAAATGAAAAACTGTTTTTT
>TRBV28|TRBJ1-3|many|-
CASSFLGGGRINTIYF
TGTGCCAGCAGCTTCTTGGGGGGGGGAAGGATAAACACCATATATTTT
>TRBV7-3|TRBJ2-3|many|TRBD1
CASSRLRDSDTQYF
TGTGCCAGCAGCCGCCTCCGGGACAGTGATACGCAGTATTTT
>TRBV7-2|TRBJ1-1|many|TRBD1
CASSSQGGTEAFF
TGTGCCAGCAGCTCACAGGGGGGCACTGAAGCTTTCTTT
>TRBV21-1|TRBJ2-1|many|-
CASSKSSGLAGGPDNEQFF
TGTGCCAGCAGCAAGTCGTCGGGACTAGCGGGAGGGCCGGACAATGAGCAGTTCTTC
>TRBV4-2|TRBJ2-5|once|-
CASSQFAPGQGGGGQETQYF
TGTGCCAGCAGCCAATTTGCCCCAGGACAGGGCGGGGGAGGACAAGAGACCCAGTACTTC
>TRBV7-2|TRBJ2-6|many|-
CASSSRRPSGANVLTF
TGTGCCAGCAGCTCCAGGAGGCCCTCCGGGGCCAACGTCCTGACTTTC
>TRBV28|TRBJ1-2|many|TRBD1
CASSPPQGDGVYGYTF
TGTGCCAGCAGTCCACCCCAGGGGGACGGCGTCTATGGCTACACCTTC
>TRBV5-1|TRBJ2-2|many|TRBD2
CASSFGTSGSGELFF
TGCGCCAGCAGCTTCGGGACTAGCGGGAGCGGGGAGCTGTTTTTT
>TRBV5-1|TRBJ2-3|many|TRBD2
CASSTSGRADTQYF
TGCGCCAGCAGCACTAGCGGGAGGGCAGATACGCAGTATTTT
>TRBV2|TRBJ2-5|many|TRBD2
CASVAGASQETQYF
TGTGCCAGCGTAGCGGGAGCGTCACAAGAGACCCAGTACTTC
>TRBV7-3|TRBJ2-3|-|-
CASSLALHTDTQYF
TGTGCCAGCAGCTTGGCCCTCCACACAGATACGCAGTATTTT
>TRBV29-1|TRBJ1-5|many|-
CSVGTMNQPQHF
TGCAGCGTTGGCACAATGAATCAGCCCCAGCATTTT
>TRBV14|TRBJ2-1|-|TRBD2
CASSDLAGYSEQFF
TGTGCCAGCAGCGACCTAGCGGGATACTCCGAGCAGTTCTTC
>TRBV5-1|TRBJ1-2|many|-
CASSQLPGEGYTF
TGCGCCAGCAGCCAACTCCCAGGGGAGGGCTACACCTTC
>TRBV18|TRBJ1-2|many|TRBD1
CASFPGGQKSYGYTF
TGTGCCAGCTTTCCGGGGGGACAGAAGAGCTATGGCTACACCTTC
>TRBV7-9|TRBJ2-2|many|-
CASSFATGTTGELFF
TGTGCCAGCAGCTTTGCGACAGGAACTACCGGGGAGCTGTTTTTT
>TRBV12-3/TRBV12-4|TRBJ1-1|-|TRBD1
CASSGRGQEVAEAFF
TGTGCCAGCAGTGGACGGGGACAGGAGGTCGCTGAAGCTTTCTTT
>TRBV28|TRBJ2-7|many|-
CASSLGGRTYEQYF
TGTGCCAGCAGTCTGGGGGGTAGGACCTACGAGCAGTACTTC
>TRBV18|TRBJ2-3|-|-
CASSPLGRSTDTQYF
TGTGCCAGCTCACCATTGGGACGGAGCACAGATACGCAGTATTTT
>TRBV5-1|TRBJ2-7|many|TRBD1
CASSSTGNEQYF
TGCGCCAGCAGCTCGACAGGGAACGAGCAGTACTTC
>TRBV7-6|TRBJ2-1|many|TRBD1
CASRSSTGAYNEQFF
TGTGCCAGCAGGTCATCGACAGGGGCCTACAATGAGCAGTTCTTC
>TRBV20-1|TRBJ1-6|few|-
CSAPVPIGSPLHF
TGCAGTGCTCCTGTCCCCATTGGGTCACCCCTCCACTTT
>TRBV20-1|TRBJ2-5|many|-
CSASVRETQYF
TGCAGTGCTAGCGTGAGGGAGACCCAGTACTTC
>TRBV20-1|TRBJ2-1|many|TRBD2
CSARTSGFFNEQFF
TGCAGTGCTAGAACTAGCGGGTTCTTCAATGAGCAGTTCTTC
>TRBV9|TRBJ2-7|many|TRBD1
CASSVGTGWTYEQYF
TGTGCCAGCAGCGTAGGGACAGGATGGACCTACGAGCAGTACTTC
>TRBV5-5|TRBJ1-1|many|-
CASRGNTEAFF
TGTGCCAGCAGAGGGAACACTGAAGCTTTCTTT
>TRBV2|TRBJ1-1|-|TRBD1
CASHRQGRNTEAFF
TGTGCCAGCCACCGACAGGGGAGGAACACTGAAGCTTTCTTT
>TRBV12-3/TRBV12-4|TRBJ2-5|many|-
CASRKQTQETQYF
TGTGCCAGCAGAAAACAGACCCAAGAGACCCAGTACTTC
>TRBV5-1|TRBJ1-3|many|-
CASSLERRSTIYF
TGCGCCAGCAGCTTGGAGCGAAGAAGCACCATATATTTT
>TRBV7-2|TRBJ2-2|many|-
CASRPPDGHTGELFF
TGTGCCAGCAGACCCCCGGACGGACACACCGGGGAGCTGTTTTTT
>TRBV12-3/TRBV12-4|TRBJ2-5|many|-
CASSPNRAETQYF
TGTGCCAGCAGCCCTAATCGGGCAGAGACCCAGTACTTC